This T cell receptor (beta chain) was obtained from a study of shared clonotypes between healthy human individuals. General study findings and limits: In general, naive subsets displayed greater estimated richness than memory subsets did. The naive CD4 repertoires of a few donors were compared, and around 5.1% of clonotypes were shared.

For this clone: What it binds is not known.

The sorted-subset replicate PCRs were given around 190 ng DNA, which is around 29,000 T cell genomes. The protocol was immunoSEQ multiplex PCR, while the TCRdb copy is restricted to in-frame clones and leaves out a portion. The sample lists some 2,000,000 clones; approximately 96% were seen once. The CDR3 contains 14 residues. Looked up from germline, CDR1 is ENHRY and CDR2 is SYGVKD. Trimming cost V 3 bases and J 6 bases, with 9 bases left between them. The TCR was taken from a man between 18 and 29 years old in good health. The chain is built from TRBV10-3 and TRBJ1-6, with D possibly TRBD1 on 6 matching bases. The sample taken for sequencing was naive CD4+ T cells sorted from blood. Subset given: CD45RA+ positively selected. The CDR3 nucleotides read TGTGCCATCAGTGAAGGACAGACTAATTCACCCCTCCACTTT. Protein product: CAISEGQTNSPLHF.